This T cell receptor (beta chain) was retrieved from a study of blood T cell repertoires in COVID-19 (dated by TCRdb to about 2020). In the study overall: Samples from collaborators originated in the United States, Italy and Spain and spanned both the acute and convalescent phases of COVID-19. The prospective study material was composed of cDNA or gDNA derived from T cells, B-cell-depleted T cells, or PBMCs. The dataset comprised deeply sampled blood TCRbeta repertoires from subjects exposed to, actively infected with, or recovered from COVID-19. A freely available public database, intended as a resource for researchers studying the immune response to SARS-CoV-2, is where the repertoires were released. The samples were drawn from two sources: the first 160 participants of the ongoing ImmuneRACE study, and 1,254 subjects contributed by 6 global collaborators. Sample metadata almost always included a de-identified subject ID, COVID-19 status, age in years and sex. Where HLA class I and class II types were available, the types were taken from metadata supplied by the sample provider, not from assay-based typing. The paper's findings and limits, for the study overall: How much clinical and demographic metadata was included differed by source and by participant, and the metadata was provided uncurated.

The immunoSEQ Assay, a bias-controlled multiplex PCR, was used to amplify TCRbeta CDR3 regions from genomic DNA. Processing in the source paper ran as follows. The number of nucleated cells in each sample was estimated by amplification of reference gene primers within the assay. To quantify the absolute abundance of each unique TCRbeta CDR3 rearrangement, sequence reads were collapsed and filtered. For each sample, productive Simpson clonality was calculated as the square root of Simpson's diversity index across productive rearrangements. The immuneACCESS repertoire file appears here via TCRdb, limited to in-frame rearrangements. These files lack a portion of the clones; in checked studies, under half of the deficit traces to unresolved V genes, and the cause of the others is not known. V and J calls and clone size are those listed in that table; D and trimming were worked out from the DNA. For this sample there are about 91,000 clones; almost 90% appear just once. In total, the top ten clones hold roughly 8.1% of the sample.

The collaborating institutions used their own protocols to collect whole blood in K2EDTA tubes. For TCRbeta analysis, collaborator samples were shipped as frozen whole blood, as isolated PBMCs, or as DNA extracted from either sample type. Remarks on this clone: Its binding antigen is unknown. Base-call qualities are not available, and no considerably larger clone is one nucleotide away.

The CDR3 starts with the cysteine, ends with the phenylalanine, and has 11 residues. CDR3 DNA only is kept here, 33 bases in frame from base 1. Relative to germline, V is 5 bases shorter and J is 9 bases shorter, with 8 bases between their ends. The germline V gene (reference sequence) sets CDR1 to PRHDT and CDR2 to FYEKMQ. The specimen sequenced was peripheral blood. The sequence came from a woman aged 70-85 years with acute or convalescent COVID-19. In this chain, TRBV13 is recombined with TRBJ2-1; the D gene remains uncertain. CDR3 reads: CASSQGGEQFF. The bases are TGTGCCAGCAGCCAAGGCGGTGAGCAGTTCTTC.